This T cell receptor (beta chain) was captured in a study of control samples from healthy donors and cancer patients. Measured with immunoSEQ multiplex PCR; TCRdb has only the in-frame clones, and not every one. The table records about 130,000 clones, roughly 90% of them present only once. Germline values: CDR1 KGHSH, CDR2 LQKENI. This CDR3 has 17 amino acids. The V gene end was trimmed by 3 bases and the J gene end by 2 bases; junction bases not matched to a gene: 6. The sample consisted of blood. The chain employs TRBV18 and TRBJ2-1; TRBD2 aligns across 11 bases. The receptor was derived from a young man in good health. CDR3 loop: CASSPLVAGGTYNEQFF. The CDR3 region has the DNA TGTGCCAGCTCACCGTTGGTAGCGGGGGGGACCTACAATGAGCAGTTCTTC.